In this sample, the clone carrying this T cell receptor beta chain turned up once. The antigen is not known. Donors each provided roughly 9.6 milliliters of peripheral blood. These data are taken from a study of blood T cells in healthy people across ages. The CDR3 extends over 13 amino acids. V lost 6 bases and J 3 bases, leaving 9 bases between the germline ends. Per the germline V gene, CDR1 is ENHRY and CDR2 is SYGVKD. Then a second PCR, running roughly 7 to 11 cycles, was carried out with a sample-barcoded 5' primer and a J-beta primer mix. Per sample, CDR3-containing paired-end reads numbered at least 2.5 million. TCRdb passed the 5' RACE reads through MiXCR, listing each CDR3 protein once. The sample consists of about 720,000 distinct CDR3 sequences, 22% of them appearing once. Overall study findings and caveats: Relative to aged donors, long-lived donors carried more naive CD4+ cells and displayed higher diversity.

Sequencing was performed on blood. The clonotype comes from a man aged 65 to 79 in good health. The V gene is TRBV10-3, the J gene TRBJ1-3; no reliable D call. CDR3 in DNA: TGTGCCATCAGCGATACGGGTGGAAACACCATATATTTT. Translated, it gives CAISDTGGNTIYF.